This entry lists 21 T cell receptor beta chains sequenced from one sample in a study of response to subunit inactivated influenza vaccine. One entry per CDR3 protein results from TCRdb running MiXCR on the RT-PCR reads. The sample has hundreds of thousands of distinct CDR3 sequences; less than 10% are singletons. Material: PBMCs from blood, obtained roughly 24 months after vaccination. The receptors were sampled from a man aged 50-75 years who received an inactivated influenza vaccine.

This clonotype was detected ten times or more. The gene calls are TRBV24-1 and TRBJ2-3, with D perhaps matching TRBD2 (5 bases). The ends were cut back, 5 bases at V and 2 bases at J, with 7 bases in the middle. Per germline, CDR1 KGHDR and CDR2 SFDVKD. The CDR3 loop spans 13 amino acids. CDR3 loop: CATSGEPTDTQYF. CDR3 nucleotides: TGTGCCACCAGTGGGGAGCCCACAGATACGCAGTATTTT.

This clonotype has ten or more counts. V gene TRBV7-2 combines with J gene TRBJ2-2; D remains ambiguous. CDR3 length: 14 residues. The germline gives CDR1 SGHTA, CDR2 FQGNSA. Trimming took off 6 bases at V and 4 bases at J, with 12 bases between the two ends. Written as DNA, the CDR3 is TGTGCCAGCAGAACTTTGGTCAGCACCGGGGAGCTGTTTTTT. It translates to CASRTLVSTGELFF.

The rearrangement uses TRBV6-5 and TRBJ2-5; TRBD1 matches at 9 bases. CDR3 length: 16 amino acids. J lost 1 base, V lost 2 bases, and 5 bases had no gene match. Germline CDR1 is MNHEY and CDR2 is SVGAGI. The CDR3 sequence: CASSYTGTGTQETQYF. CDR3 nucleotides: TGTGCCAGCAGTTACACCGGGACAGGGACCCAAGAGACCCAGTACTTC.

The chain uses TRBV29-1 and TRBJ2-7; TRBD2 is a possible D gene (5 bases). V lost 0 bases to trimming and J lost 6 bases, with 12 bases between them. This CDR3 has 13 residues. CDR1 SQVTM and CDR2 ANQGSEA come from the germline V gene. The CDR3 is CSVEEPAGLEQYF. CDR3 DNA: TGCAGCGTTGAAGAGCCGGCGGGTCTCGAGCAGTACTTC.

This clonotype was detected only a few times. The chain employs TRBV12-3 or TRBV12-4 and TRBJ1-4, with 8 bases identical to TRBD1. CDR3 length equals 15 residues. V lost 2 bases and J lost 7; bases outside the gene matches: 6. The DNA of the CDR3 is TGTGCCAGCAGTTTATGGGCGGACAGGGCTGAAAAACTGTTTTTT. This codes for CASSLWADRAEKLFF.

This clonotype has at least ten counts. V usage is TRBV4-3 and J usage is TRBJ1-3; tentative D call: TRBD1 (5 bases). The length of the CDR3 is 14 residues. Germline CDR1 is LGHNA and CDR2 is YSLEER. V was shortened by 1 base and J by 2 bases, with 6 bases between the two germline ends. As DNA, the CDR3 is TGCGCCAGCAGCCAAGCGGGACCTGGAAACACCATATATTTT. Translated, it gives CASSQAGPGNTIYF.

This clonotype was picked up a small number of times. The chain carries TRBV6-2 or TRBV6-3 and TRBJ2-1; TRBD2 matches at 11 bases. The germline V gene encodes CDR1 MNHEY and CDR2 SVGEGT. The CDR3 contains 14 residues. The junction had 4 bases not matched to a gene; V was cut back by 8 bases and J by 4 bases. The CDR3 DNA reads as TGTGCCAGCGGGGCTAGCGGGGGGTACAATGAGCAGTTCTTC. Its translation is CASGASGGYNEQFF.

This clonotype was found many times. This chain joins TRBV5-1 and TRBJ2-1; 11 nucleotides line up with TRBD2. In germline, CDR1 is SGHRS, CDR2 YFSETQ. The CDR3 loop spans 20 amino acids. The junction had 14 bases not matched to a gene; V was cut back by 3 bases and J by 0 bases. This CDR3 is CASSSTGTSGTPSSYNEQFF. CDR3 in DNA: TGCGCCAGCAGCTCCACCGGGACTAGCGGAACCCCAAGCTCCTACAATGAGCAGTTCTTC.

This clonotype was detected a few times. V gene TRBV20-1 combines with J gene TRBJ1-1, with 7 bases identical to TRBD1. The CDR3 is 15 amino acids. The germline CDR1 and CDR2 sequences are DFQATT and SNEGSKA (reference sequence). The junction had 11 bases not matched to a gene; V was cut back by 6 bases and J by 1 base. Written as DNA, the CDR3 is TGCAGTGCCCCCAGGGGGGTAGGGGGGAACACTGAAGCTTTCTTT. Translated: CSAPRGVGGNTEAFF.

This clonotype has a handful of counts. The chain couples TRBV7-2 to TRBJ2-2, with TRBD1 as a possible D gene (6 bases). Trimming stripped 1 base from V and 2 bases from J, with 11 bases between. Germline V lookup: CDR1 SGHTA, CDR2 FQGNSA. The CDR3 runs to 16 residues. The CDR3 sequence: CASSLGGTLNTGELFF. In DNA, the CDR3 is TGTGCCAGCAGCTTAGGAGGGACATTAAACACCGGGGAGCTGTTTTTT.

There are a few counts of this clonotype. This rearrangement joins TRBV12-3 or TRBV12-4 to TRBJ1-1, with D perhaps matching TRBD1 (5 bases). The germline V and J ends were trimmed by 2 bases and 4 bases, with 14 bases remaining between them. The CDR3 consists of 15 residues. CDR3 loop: CASSLIVIGVTEAFF. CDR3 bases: TGTGCCAGCAGTTTAATAGTAATAGGGGTCACTGAAGCTTTCTTT.

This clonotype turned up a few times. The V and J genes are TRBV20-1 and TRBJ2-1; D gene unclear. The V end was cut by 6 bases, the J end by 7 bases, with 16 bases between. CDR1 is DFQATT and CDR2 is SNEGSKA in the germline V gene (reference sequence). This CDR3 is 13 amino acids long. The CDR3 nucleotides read TGCAGTGCACCCGGGCGCGATCGAAATGAGCAGTTCTTC. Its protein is CSAPGRDRNEQFF.

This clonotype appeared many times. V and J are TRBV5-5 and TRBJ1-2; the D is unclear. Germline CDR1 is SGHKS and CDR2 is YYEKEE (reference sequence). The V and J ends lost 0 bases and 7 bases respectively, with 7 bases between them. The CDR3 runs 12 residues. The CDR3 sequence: CASSLDRLGYTF. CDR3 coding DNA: TGTGCCAGCAGCTTGGATCGGCTTGGCTACACCTTC.

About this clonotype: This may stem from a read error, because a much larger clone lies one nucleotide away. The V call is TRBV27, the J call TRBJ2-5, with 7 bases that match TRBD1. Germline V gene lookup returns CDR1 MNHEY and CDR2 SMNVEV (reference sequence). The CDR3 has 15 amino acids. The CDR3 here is CASSSGTAIGETQHF. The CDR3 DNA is TGTGCCAGCAGTTCAGGGACAGCAATAGGGGAGACCCAGCACTTC.

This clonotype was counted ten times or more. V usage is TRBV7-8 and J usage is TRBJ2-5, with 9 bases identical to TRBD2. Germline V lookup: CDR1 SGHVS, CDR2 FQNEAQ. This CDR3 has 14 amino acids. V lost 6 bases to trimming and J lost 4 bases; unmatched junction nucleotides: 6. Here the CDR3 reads CASRLSGRSETQYF. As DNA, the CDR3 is TGTGCCAGCAGGCTTAGCGGGAGATCAGAGACCCAGTACTTC. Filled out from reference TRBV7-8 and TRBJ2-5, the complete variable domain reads GAGVSQSPRYKVAKRGQDVALRCDPISGHVSLFWYQQALGQGPEFLTYFQNEAQLDKSGLPSDRFFAERPEGSVSTLKIQRTQQEDSAVYLCASRLSGRSETQYFGPGTRLLVL.

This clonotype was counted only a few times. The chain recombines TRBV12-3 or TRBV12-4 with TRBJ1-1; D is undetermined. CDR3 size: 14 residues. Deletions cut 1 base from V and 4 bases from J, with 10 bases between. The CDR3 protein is CASSLGHWATEAFF. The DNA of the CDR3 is TGTGCCAGCAGTTTAGGGCACTGGGCCACTGAAGCTTTCTTT.

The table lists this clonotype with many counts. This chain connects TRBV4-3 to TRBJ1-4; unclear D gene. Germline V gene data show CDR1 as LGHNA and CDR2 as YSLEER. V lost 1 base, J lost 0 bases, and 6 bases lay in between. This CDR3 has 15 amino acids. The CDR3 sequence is CASSQGRSTNEKLFF. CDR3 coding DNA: TGCGCCAGCAGCCAAGGGCGGTCAACTAATGAAAAACTGTTTTTT.

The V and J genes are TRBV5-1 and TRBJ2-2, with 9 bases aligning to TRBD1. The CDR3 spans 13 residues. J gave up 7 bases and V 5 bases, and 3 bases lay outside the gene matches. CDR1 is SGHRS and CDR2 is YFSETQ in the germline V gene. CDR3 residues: CASRETGGGELFF. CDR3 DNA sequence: TGCGCCAGCAGAGAGACAGGGGGCGGGGAGCTGTTTTTT.

The CDR3 protein is CSARTGTGFNEQYF. As DNA, the CDR3 is TGCAGTGCAAGAACCGGGACAGGGTTTAACGAGCAGTACTTC. J is TRBJ2-7 and V is TRBV20-1, with 9 bases fitting TRBD1. The CDR3 spans 14 residues. After removal of 6 bases from V and 5 bases from J, the junction contained 11 bases not matched to a gene. Germline V gene data show CDR1 as DFQATT and CDR2 as SNEGSKA (reference sequence).

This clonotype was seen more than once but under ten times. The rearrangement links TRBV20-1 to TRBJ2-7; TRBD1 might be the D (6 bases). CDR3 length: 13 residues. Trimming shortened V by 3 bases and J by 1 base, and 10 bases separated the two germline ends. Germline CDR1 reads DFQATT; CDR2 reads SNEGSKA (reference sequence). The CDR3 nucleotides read TGCAGTGCTAGTCGCAGGGGATCCTACGAGCAGTACTTC. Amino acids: CSASRRGSYEQYF.

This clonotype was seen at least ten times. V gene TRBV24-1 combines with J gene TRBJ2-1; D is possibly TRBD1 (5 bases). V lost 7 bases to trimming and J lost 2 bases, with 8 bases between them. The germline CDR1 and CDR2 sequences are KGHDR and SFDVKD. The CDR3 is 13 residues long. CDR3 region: CATRDSTYNEQFF. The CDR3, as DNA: TGTGCCACCAGAGACAGCACCTACAATGAGCAGTTCTTC.